This T cell receptor (beta chain) emerged from a study of T cell repertoires in cytomegalovirus infection. The overall study: A matching HLA type, together with CMV infection, was signaled by public TCR beta signatures.

This clonotype occurred many times. Its antigen is as yet unknown. Findings of the study overall: The ex vivo response was dominated by HLA-C-restricted CMV-specific TCR beta clonotypes. Based on cumulative public TCR beta family frequency, carriers of CMV plus the relevant HLA were identified.

TCRdb called the reads again in MiXCR, with one record for every CDR3 protein. Of almost 300,000 distinct CDR3 sequences listed, around 10% were seen once; the top ten hold approximately 2.4%. V was cut by 4 bases and J by 10 bases, with 10 bases left in between. CDR1 and CDR2 (germline): MDHEN, SYDVKM. The CDR3 covers 12 residues. This rearrangement joins TRBV28 to TRBJ2-2; tentative D call: TRBD1 (6 bases). Source material: PBMCs. The receptor's source is a human donor in good health (CMV status not recorded). Some clones in this sample may be carry-over from other donors' samples. In nucleotides, the CDR3 is TGTGCCAGCAGTTACCGGGACAAGGAGCTGTTTTTT. This gives the protein CASSYRDKELFF. Variable domain in full (rest from reference TRBV28 and TRBJ2-2): DVKVTQSSRYLVKRTGEKVFLECVQDMDHENMFWYRQDPGLGLRLIYFSYDVKMKEKGDIPEGYSVSREKKERFSLILESASTNQTSMYLCASSYRDKELFFGEGSRLTVL.